The entry below describes one T cell receptor (beta chain). One end of the junction fails to match germline, which may point to a read error. Unsorted bulk tissue, about 19-30 mg of it, served as the source for co-extraction of RNA and DNA. In germline, CDR1 is MDHEN, CDR2 SYDVKM. The length of the CDR3 is 17 residues. These data are taken from a study of tumor-infiltrating lymphocytes in primary liver carcinoma. Study overall: The patient group consisted of men and women aged 30 to 69 years. Samples produced roughly 3.5 to 7.5 million productive TCRbeta reads, comparable across tissue types.

The investigators made TCR beta cDNA from approximately 0.5 ug total RNA, using a constant-region primer. Three nested multiplex PCR rounds, a slightly modified ARM-PCR, produced the libraries for TCR beta. The two initial PCR rounds, roughly 9 cycles each, used TRBV1-TRBV30 forward and C-beta reverse primers. TCRdb reanalysed the multiplex PCR reads using MiXCR and keeps one entry per CDR3 protein. Counted here are roughly 100,000 distinct CDR3 sequences, over 55% occurring once; the ten biggest clones make up 9.5%. This sequence originates from a woman in her sixties or seventies with primary liver carcinoma and hepatitis B virus infection. The V gene is TRBV28, the J gene TRBJ2-1; the match to TRBD2 covers 7 bases. The material sequenced was liver tumor tissue from sampling region 5. As for subset: tumor region T5, tumor centre. CDR3 in DNA: TGTGCCAACAGTTCTCTCGCGAGCGGGGAGGTGGCCAATGAGCAGTTCTTC. It is translated as CANSSLASGEVANEQFF.